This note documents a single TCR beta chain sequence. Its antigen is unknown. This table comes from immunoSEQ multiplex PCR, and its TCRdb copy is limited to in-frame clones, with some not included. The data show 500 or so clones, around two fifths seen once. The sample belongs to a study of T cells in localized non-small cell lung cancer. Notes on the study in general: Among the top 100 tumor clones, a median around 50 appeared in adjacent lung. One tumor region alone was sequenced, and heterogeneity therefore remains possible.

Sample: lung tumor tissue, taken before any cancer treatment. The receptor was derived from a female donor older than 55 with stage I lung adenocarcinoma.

CDR3 residues: CASSLSGQVAYEQYF. The CDR3 nucleotides read TGTGCCAGCAGCTTATCGGGACAGGTCGCCTACGAGCAGTACTTC. This chain uses TRBV11-3 with TRBJ2-7, with 8 positions matching TRBD1. This CDR3 spans 15 amino acids. Unmatched junction bases numbered 5, after V lost 2 bases and J lost 2 bases. The germline CDR1 and CDR2 sequences are SGHNT and YENEEA.